This T cell receptor (beta chain) comes out of a study of T cell responses to AZD1222 COVID-19 vaccine. Findings and limits, study-wide: It was only after the peak T cell response that any repertoires were sampled. Rises in breadth and depth of Spike-specific TCRs came after two AZD1222 doses. There were vaccine-associated CD4 TCRs across spike, dominant at 160-218 and 743-854. Reportedly, close to half of spike-specific TCRs are directed against unmutated variant regions.

Sequenced by immunoSEQ multiplex PCR; TCRdb stores in-frame clones only, minus some. The table shows 95,000 to 110,000 clones, with 90% occurring only once. As for this clone: The antigen is undetermined.

The sample consisted of peripheral blood, taken on day 0 of AZD1222 vaccination. The sequence was obtained from an adult in good health.

The CDR3: CASSESQGTKNIQYF. In nucleotides, the CDR3 is TGTGCCAGCAGTGAAAGTCAGGGGACAAAAAACATTCAGTACTTC. V usage is TRBV6-1 and J usage is TRBJ2-4, with TRBD1 as a possible D gene (6 bases). The CDR3 extends over 15 amino acids. Trimming left V 2 bases short and J 4 bases short, with 12 bases between. Germline CDR1 is MNHNS and CDR2 is SASEGT.